This TCR beta chain was recovered during a study of early T cells in non-severe SARS-CoV-2 infection. The wider study: From unsorted whole blood, bulk RNA was sequenced, and the chains remained unpaired.

Molecules of cDNA were individually given unique molecular identifiers that were attached to them. MiXCR, applied by TCRdb to the 5' RACE reads, yields one record per CDR3 protein. The sample has roughly 67,000 distinct CDR3 sequences, about 12% seen once. This clonotype was counted ten times or more. Its matching antigen is unknown. Findings and caveats of the study: Matches to VDJdb favored anti-spike CD8 responses and missed private and CD4 specificities.

This TCR derives from an adult who was a healthcare worker with PCR-confirmed SARS-CoV-2 infection or an uninfected control (not recorded which). The sequencing input was whole blood.

CDR3 nucleotides: TGTGCCTGGAGTGTACGGGACCGGGGCTCCTACGAGCAGTACTTC. Protein: CAWSVRDRGSYEQYF. This chain uses TRBV30 with TRBJ2-7; D may match TRBD1 or TRBD2 (5 bases each). Deletions cut 0 bases from V and 0 bases from J, with 12 bases between. The CDR3 has 15 residues. CDR1 and CDR2 (germline): GTSNPN, SVGIG (reference sequence).